This record looks at one T cell receptor beta chain sequence and its context. Its antigen remains unidentified. The junction had 29 bases not matched to a gene; V was cut back by 6 bases and J by 5 bases. The CDR3 has 22 residues. In germline, CDR1 is DFQATT, CDR2 SNEGSKA (reference sequence). The data belong to a study of T cells in Graves' hyperthyroidism and ophthalmopathy. The study's findings and limits: Ophthalmopathy was separated from stable hyperthyroidism by a 13 V-J model. Most expanded thyroid clonotypes above 0.001 also appeared in blood.

Amplification yielded TCR beta CDR3 regions, with RNA transcripts as the source. HTBI primers were the set used in a first-round RT-PCR of the TCR CDR3. TCRdb independently ran MiXCR on the multiplex PCR reads; one entry per CDR3 protein. This sample carries hundreds of thousands of distinct CDR3 sequences, over 15% of them seen once, and the ten largest clones take more than 15%. Sequenced material: blood. The rearrangement links TRBV20-1 to TRBJ2-5; 14 positions match TRBD2. This receptor was identified in a woman under 30 with Graves' hyperthyroidism. This CDR3 reads CSAGPSGPRETSGRAMMETQYF. The DNA for the CDR3 is TGCAGTGCGGGACCCTCGGGACCCCGGGAGACTAGCGGGAGGGCGATGATGGAGACCCAGTACTTC.